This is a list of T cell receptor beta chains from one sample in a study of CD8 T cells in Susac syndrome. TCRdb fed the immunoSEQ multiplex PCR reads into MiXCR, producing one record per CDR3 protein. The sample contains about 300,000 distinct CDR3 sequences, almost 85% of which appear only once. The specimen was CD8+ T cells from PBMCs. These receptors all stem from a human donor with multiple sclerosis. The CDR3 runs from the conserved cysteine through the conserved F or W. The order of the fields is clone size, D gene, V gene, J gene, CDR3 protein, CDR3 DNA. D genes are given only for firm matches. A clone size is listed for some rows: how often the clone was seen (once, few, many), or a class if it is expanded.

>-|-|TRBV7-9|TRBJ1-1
CAGSFVQGITEAFF
TGTGCCGGCAGCTTCGTCCAGGGGATAACTGAAGCTTTCTTT
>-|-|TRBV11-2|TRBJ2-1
CASSLHRVGGEQFF
TGTGCCAGCAGCTTACACAGGGTCGGGGGTGAGCAGTTCTTC
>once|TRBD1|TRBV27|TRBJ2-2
CASSWGQGHTGELFF
TGTGCCAGCAGTTGGGGACAGGGGCACACCGGGGAGCTGTTTTTT
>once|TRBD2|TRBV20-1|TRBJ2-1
CSARDRLAGSYNEQFF
TGCAGTGCTAGGGACCGACTAGCGGGCTCCTACAATGAGCAGTTCTTC
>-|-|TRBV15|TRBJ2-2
CATARGTNTGELFF
TGTGCCACCGCAAGAGGAACGAACACCGGGGAGCTGTTTTTT
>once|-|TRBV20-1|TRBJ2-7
CSARSGSYEQYF
TGCAGTGCTAGGAGCGGATCCTACGAGCAGTACTTC
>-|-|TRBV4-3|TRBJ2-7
CASSQDIGYYEQYF
TGCGCCAGCAGCCAAGACATAGGGTACTACGAGCAGTACTTC
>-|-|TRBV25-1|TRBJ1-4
CASSVSGSGGEKLFF
TGTGCCAGCAGTGTGTCCGGGAGCGGGGGTGAAAAACTGTTTTTT
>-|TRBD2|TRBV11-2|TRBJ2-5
CASSLGRRAGGETQYF
TGTGCCAGCAGCTTAGGGCGCAGGGCGGGGGGTGAGACCCAGTACTTC
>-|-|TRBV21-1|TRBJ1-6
CASTGPRPASPLHF
TGTGCCAGCACGGGCCCCCGACCGGCTTCACCCCTCCACTTT
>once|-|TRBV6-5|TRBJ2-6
CASSYVGANVLTF
TGTGCCAGCAGTTACGTTGGGGCCAACGTCCTGACTTTC
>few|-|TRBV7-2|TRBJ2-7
CASSPDHSYEQYF
TGTGCCAGCAGCCCGGACCACTCCTACGAGCAGTACTTC
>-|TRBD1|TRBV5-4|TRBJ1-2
CASSFDRGGGYTF
TGTGCCAGCAGCTTTGACAGGGGAGGTGGCTACACCTTC
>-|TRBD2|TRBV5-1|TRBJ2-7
CASSLSGLAGEGPNYEQYF
TGCGCCAGCAGTCTTAGCGGACTAGCGGGAGAGGGGCCCAATTACGAGCAGTACTTC
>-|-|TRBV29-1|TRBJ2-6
CSVPRDIRANVLTF
TGCAGCGTTCCTAGAGACATTAGGGCCAACGTCCTGACTTTC
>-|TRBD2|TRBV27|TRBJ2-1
CASSLGTSGNEQFF
TGTGCCAGCAGTTTAGGGACTAGCGGGAATGAGCAGTTCTTC
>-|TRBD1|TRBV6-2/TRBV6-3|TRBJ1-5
CASSYGTGRLTNSNQPQHF
TGTGCCAGCAGCTACGGGACAGGGAGACTGACAAATAGCAATCAGCCCCAGCATTTT
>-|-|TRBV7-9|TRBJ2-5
CASRRIGLETQYF
TGTGCCAGCAGGCGGATCGGTCTGGAGACCCAGTACTTC
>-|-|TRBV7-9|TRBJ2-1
CASSLALGRTYNEQFF
TGTGCCAGCAGCTTAGCGTTGGGGCGGACCTACAATGAGCAGTTCTTC
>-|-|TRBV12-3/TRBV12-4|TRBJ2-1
CASRLTGNEQFF
TGTGCCAGCAGATTGACGGGCAATGAGCAGTTCTTC
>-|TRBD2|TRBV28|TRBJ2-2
CASWRGLVTGELFF
TGTGCCAGCTGGCGGGGACTAGTAACCGGGGAGCTGTTTTTT
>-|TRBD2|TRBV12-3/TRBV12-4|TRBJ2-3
CASSLRRRGILAGKVDTQYF
TGTGCCAGCAGTTTAAGGCGGAGAGGAATTCTAGCGGGGAAGGTGGATACGCAGTATTTT
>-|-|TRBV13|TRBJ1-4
CASSLGWAEAGEEKLFF
TGTGCCAGCAGCTTAGGCTGGGCCGAAGCGGGGGAGGAAAAACTGTTTTTT
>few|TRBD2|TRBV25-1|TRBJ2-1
CASSDPPSGYNEQFF
TGTGCCAGCAGTGATCCGCCTAGCGGCTACAATGAGCAGTTCTTC
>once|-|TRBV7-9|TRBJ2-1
CASSLGSGRVAYNEQFF
TGTGCCAGCAGCTTAGGGTCGGGCAGGGTGGCCTACAATGAGCAGTTCTTC
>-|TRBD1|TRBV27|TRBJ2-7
CASSFGGTGWGEQYF
TGTGCCAGCAGTTTCGGTGGGACAGGGTGGGGAGAGCAGTACTTC
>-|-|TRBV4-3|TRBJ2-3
CASSPWAVQILTDTQYF
TGCGCCAGCAGTCCCTGGGCCGTCCAAATTCTCACAGATACGCAGTATTTT
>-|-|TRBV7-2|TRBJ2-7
CASSLGSLGEQYF
TGTGCCAGCAGCTTAGGTTCGTTGGGCGAGCAGTACTTC
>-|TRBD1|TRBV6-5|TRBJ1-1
CASSYLKPGQGIMNTEAFF
TGTGCCAGCAGTTACCTTAAACCGGGACAGGGTATTATGAACACTGAAGCTTTCTTT
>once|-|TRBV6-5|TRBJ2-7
CASSYRLAYEQYF
TGTGCCAGCAGTTACAGACTAGCCTACGAGCAGTACTTC
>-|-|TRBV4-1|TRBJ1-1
CASSQDYQLAAFF
TGCGCCAGCAGCCAAGATTATCAGTTGGCAGCTTTCTTT
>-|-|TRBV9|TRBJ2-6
CASSASYKDGSNVLTF
TGTGCCAGCAGCGCATCCTACAAGGATGGGTCCAACGTCCTGACTTTC
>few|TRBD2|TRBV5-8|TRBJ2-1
CASSFRLAGVNEQFF
TGTGCCAGCAGCTTTCGCCTAGCGGGAGTTAATGAGCAGTTCTTC
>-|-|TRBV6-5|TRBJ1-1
CASSYEFGGEAFF
TGTGCCAGCAGTTACGAGTTCGGGGGTGAAGCTTTCTTT
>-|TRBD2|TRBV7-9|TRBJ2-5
CASSSLLAGVVETQYF
TGTGCCAGCAGCTCGCTCCTAGCGGGGGTGGTTGAGACCCAGTACTTC
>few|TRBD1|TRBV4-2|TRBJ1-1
CASTGQGSIEAFF
TGTGCCAGCACCGGACAGGGGTCAATAGAAGCTTTCTTT
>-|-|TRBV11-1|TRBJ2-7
CASSLNSLSYEQYF
TGTGCCAGCAGCTTAAATAGTCTTTCCTACGAGCAGTACTTC
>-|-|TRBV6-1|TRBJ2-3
CASSLLEWPTDTQYF
TGTGCCAGCAGCCTCCTGGAATGGCCCACAGATACGCAGTATTTT
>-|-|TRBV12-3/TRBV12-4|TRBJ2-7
CASSLADWVEQYF
TGTGCCAGCAGTTTAGCGGACTGGGTCGAGCAGTACTTC
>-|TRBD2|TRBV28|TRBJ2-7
CASSLQTSGSYYEQYF
TGTGCCAGCAGTTTACAGACTAGCGGGTCGTACTACGAGCAGTACTTC
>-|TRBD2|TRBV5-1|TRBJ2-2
CASSLPGTRGSLFTGELFF
TGCGCCAGCAGCTTGCCCGGGACTAGGGGTTCGTTGTTTACCGGGGAGCTGTTTTTT
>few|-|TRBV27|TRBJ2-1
CASSLFGGSYNEQFF
TGTGCCAGCAGTTTATTCGGGGGCTCCTACAATGAGCAGTTCTTC